Shown below are 10 T cell receptor beta chains from a single sample sequenced in a study of response to subunit inactivated influenza vaccine. TCRdb reprocessed the RT-PCR reads with MiXCR, giving one entry per CDR3 protein. The sample shows under 500,000 distinct CDR3 sequences, roughly 9.7% of them seen only once. The sample here was PBMCs from blood, taken 40 to 50 days after vaccination. These receptors were taken from a man between 45 and 60 years old who received an inactivated influenza vaccine.

This clonotype was seen ten or more times. The gene calls are TRBV7-9 and TRBJ2-5, with D unclear. V lost 3 bases, J lost 4 bases, and 6 bases lay in between. Germline CDR1 SEHNR, CDR2 FQNEAQ (reference sequence). This CDR3 has 12 amino acids. The CDR3 region is CASSFGLETQYF. The DNA for the CDR3 is TGTGCCAGCAGCTTCGGGTTAGAGACCCAGTACTTC.

This chain connects TRBV5-6 to TRBJ2-5; D is undetermined. The CDR3 has 15 amino acids. V was clipped by 4 bases and J by 5 bases, with 18 bases between them. The germline V gene has CDR1 SGHDT and CDR2 YYEEEE. The CDR3 region is CASSPVSRSQETQYF. Here the CDR3 DNA reads TGTGCCAGCAGCCCGGTCAGCCGAAGTCAGGAGACCCAGTACTTC.

J is TRBJ2-1 and V is TRBV20-1, with a tentative D call TRBD2 (6 bases). From germline, CDR1 is DFQATT and CDR2 SNEGSKA (reference sequence). V gave up 6 bases and J gave up 7 bases, with 13 bases separating them. The CDR3 is 12 amino acids. The CDR3 loop is CSARLVGNEQFF. In DNA form, the CDR3 reads TGCAGTGCCAGACTAGTGGGAAATGAGCAGTTCTTC.

V is TRBV5-1 and J is TRBJ2-7; D gene uncertain. Germline V CDR1 and CDR2: SGHRS, YFSETQ. This CDR3 region has 13 residues. The V gene lost 1 base and the J gene lost 7 bases, with 12 bases spanning the gap. CDR3 in DNA: TGCGCCAGCAGCTTGTTGGGGATTGGGGAGCAGTACTTC. Encoded protein: CASSLLGIGEQYF.

This clonotype was seen repeatedly, ten times or more. The CDR3 loop reads CASRTGVNQPQHF. The CDR3 region has the DNA TGTGCCAGCAGGACAGGGGTCAATCAGCCCCAGCATTTT. The chain has TRBV12-3 or TRBV12-4 and TRBJ1-5; 8 nucleotides agree with TRBD1. This CDR3 comprises 13 residues. J was trimmed by 3 bases and V by 6 bases; bases with no gene match: 1.

This clonotype was counted at least ten times. The chain links TRBV4-1 to TRBJ2-7, with TRBD1 as a possible D gene (5 bases). CDR3 length equals 15 residues. Germline V gene data show CDR1 as MGHRA and CDR2 as YSYEKL. The germline V and J ends were trimmed by 0 bases and 6 bases, with 15 bases remaining between them. The CDR3 DNA reads TGCGCCAGCAGCCAAGATCCGTACAGGTACAGCGAGCAGTACTTC. Protein: CASSQDPYRYSEQYF.

The chain recombines TRBV12-3 or TRBV12-4 with TRBJ1-6; D remains unclear. The V and J ends lost 6 bases and 6 bases respectively, with 9 bases between them. This CDR3 is built from 13 residues. The CDR3 loop reads CASSRSRNSPLHF. The CDR3 nucleotides read TGTGCCAGCAGCCGCTCCCGTAATTCACCCCTCCACTTT.

The chain carries TRBV24-1 and TRBJ2-1; D remains unclear. This CDR3 comprises 13 residues. CDR1 and CDR2 from the germline V gene are KGHDR and SFDVKD. The ends were cut back, 1 base at V and 7 bases at J, with 7 bases in the middle. The CDR3 DNA reads as TGTGCCACCAGTGATTTTACGAAAAATGAGCAGTTCTTC. Protein product: CATSDFTKNEQFF.

This clonotype was observed at least ten times. The chain has TRBV20-1 and TRBJ2-3, with a weak D call TRBD1 (6 bases). The CDR3 has 14 residues. V gave up 3 bases and J gave up 4 bases, with 14 bases separating them. Germline CDR1 DFQATT, CDR2 SNEGSKA (reference sequence). CDR3 amino acids: CSASRGGRADTQYF. CDR3 nucleotide sequence: TGCAGTGCTAGTCGAGGGGGTAGGGCAGATACGCAGTATTTT.

This rearrangement joins TRBV6-5 to TRBJ2-5; TRBD2 aligns across 9 bases. The CDR3 contains 14 residues. V shed 7 bases and J 5 bases; nucleotides not matched to a gene: 8. Germline V gene sequence: CDR1 MNHEY, CDR2 SVGAGI. CDR3 coding DNA: TGTGCCAGCACCTTAGCGGGGGATACTGAGACCCAGTACTTC. This translates into CASTLAGDTETQYF.